This is a list of T cell receptor beta chains from one sample in a study of blood T cell repertoires in COVID-19. Sequencing used immunoSEQ multiplex PCR; TCRdb keeps in-frame clones, though not all of them. Of over 80,000 clones listed, 80% to 90% are singletons. What was sequenced was peripheral blood. All receptors derive from a man older than 75 with active or convalescent COVID-19. Both conserved end residues are trimmed from each CDR3. The size entry is marked missing in some rows and otherwise reads once, few, many or a size class.

clone_size: NA; v_call: TRBV4-2; cdr3_length: 16; cdr3_aa: ASSQVPSGGSNTGELF
clone_size: NA; v_call: TRBV18; cdr3_length: 14; cdr3_aa: ASSPQGGASNQPQH
clone_size: NA; v_call: TRBV27; cdr3_length: 14; cdr3_aa: ASSLNPGHSYNEQF
clone_size: few; v_call: TRBV30; cdr3_length: 10; cdr3_aa: AWAGQDQPQH
clone_size: NA; v_call: TRBV5-1; cdr3_length: 14; cdr3_aa: ASSPAAGGSNQPQH
clone_size: NA; v_call: TRBV10-3; cdr3_length: 12; cdr3_aa: AISGTSDQNEQF
clone_size: NA; v_call: TRBV14; cdr3_length: 11; cdr3_aa: AKEAPKDEKLF
clone_size: NA; v_call: TRBV7-9; cdr3_length: 14; cdr3_aa: ASSFSRASGSYEQY
clone_size: NA; v_call: TRBV5-1; cdr3_length: 12; cdr3_aa: ASSPRDSQETQY
clone_size: many; v_call: TRBV10-1; cdr3_length: 9; cdr3_aa: ASPPDTEAF
clone_size: NA; v_call: TRBV28; cdr3_length: 12; cdr3_aa: ASTGTGVFQPQH
clone_size: once; v_call: TRBV1; cdr3_length: 16; cdr3_aa: TSSQDGFICRNNQPQH
clone_size: NA; v_call: TRBV27; cdr3_length: 15; cdr3_aa: ASRQTGSGTSGNTIY
clone_size: NA; v_call: TRBV11-2; cdr3_length: 14; cdr3_aa: ASSLWGSYLSDEQF
clone_size: once; v_call: TRBV29-1; cdr3_length: 12; cdr3_aa: SVLRGTDGNEQF
clone_size: NA; v_call: TRBV24-1; cdr3_length: 11; cdr3_aa: ATSDSRADTQY
clone_size: NA; v_call: TRBV10-3; cdr3_length: 12; cdr3_aa: ASEMGGGNTEAF
clone_size: NA; v_call: TRBV19; cdr3_length: 14; cdr3_aa: ASSYRAFYSNQPQH
clone_size: NA; v_call: TRBV18; cdr3_length: 10; cdr3_aa: ASRQGLHEQY
clone_size: NA; v_call: TRBV7-6; cdr3_length: 14; cdr3_aa: ASSLVASGSSYEQY
clone_size: once; v_call: TRBV11-1; cdr3_length: 12; cdr3_aa: ASSLVDRGHEQY
clone_size: NA; v_call: TRBV3-1/TRBV3-2; cdr3_length: 13; cdr3_aa: ASSQGGGRNSPLH
clone_size: once; v_call: TRBV5-1; cdr3_length: 14; cdr3_aa: ASSLAPGVISYEQY
clone_size: NA; v_call: TRBV10-3; cdr3_length: 13; cdr3_aa: AISGQGSSGNTIY
clone_size: NA; v_call: TRBV30; cdr3_length: 11; cdr3_aa: AWRGQGNYGYT
clone_size: once; v_call: TRBV9; cdr3_length: 13; cdr3_aa: ASGRTGGNTGELF
clone_size: NA; v_call: TRBV2; cdr3_length: 13; cdr3_aa: ASRADRSSTYGYT
clone_size: NA; v_call: TRBV7-2; cdr3_length: 11; cdr3_aa: ASSRWGQGVIT
clone_size: few; v_call: TRBV5-6; cdr3_length: 13; cdr3_aa: ASSYGQGFTDTQY
clone_size: NA; v_call: TRBV18; cdr3_length: 15; cdr3_aa: ASSPALFGGNTDTQY
clone_size: few; v_call: TRBV9; cdr3_length: 15; cdr3_aa: ASSVGVAQGATGELF
clone_size: NA; v_call: TRBV4-3; cdr3_length: 15; cdr3_aa: ASSQDGPSGRRGTQY
clone_size: NA; v_call: TRBV18; cdr3_length: 12; cdr3_aa: ASSPQTGIGELF
clone_size: NA; v_call: TRBV27; cdr3_length: 12; cdr3_aa: ASSWTSGRVEQY
clone_size: NA; v_call: TRBV9; cdr3_length: 12; cdr3_aa: ASSVDLITGELF
clone_size: NA; v_call: TRBV5-4; cdr3_length: 14; cdr3_aa: ASSSRDRLFNTEAF
clone_size: NA; v_call: TRBV7-3; cdr3_length: 13; cdr3_aa: ASSLSSQGGDEQF
clone_size: NA; v_call: TRBV5-4; cdr3_length: 13; cdr3_aa: ASSLGGLVTGELF
clone_size: NA; v_call: TRBV6-2/TRBV6-3; cdr3_length: 13; cdr3_aa: ASSYSWGGIYGYT
clone_size: NA; v_call: TRBV4-1; cdr3_length: 16; cdr3_aa: ASSLDRGTGPYNSPLH
clone_size: NA; v_call: TRBV18; cdr3_length: 15; cdr3_aa: ASSPGWILDITGELF
clone_size: NA; v_call: TRBV7-9; cdr3_length: 14; cdr3_aa: ASSPGLAGGTGELF
clone_size: NA; v_call: TRBV15; cdr3_length: 11; cdr3_aa: ATTLMGEETQY
clone_size: NA; v_call: TRBV19; cdr3_length: 13; cdr3_aa: ASRGAVATNEKLF
clone_size: NA; v_call: TRBV29-1; cdr3_length: 12; cdr3_aa: SVGLSTGNTEAF
clone_size: NA; v_call: TRBV5-1; cdr3_length: 14; cdr3_aa: ASSQEFRGSASPLH
clone_size: NA; v_call: TRBV11-2; cdr3_length: 11; cdr3_aa: ASSFSRYNEQF
clone_size: NA; v_call: TRBV5-1; cdr3_length: 13; cdr3_aa: ASSEAGDPNEKLF
clone_size: NA; v_call: TRBV3-1/TRBV3-2; cdr3_length: 14; cdr3_aa: ASSQSGTGVNEKLF
clone_size: NA; v_call: TRBV6-1; cdr3_length: 12; cdr3_aa: ASSEISSGNTIY
clone_size: once; v_call: TRBV25-1; cdr3_length: 13; cdr3_aa: ASSELDRSTGELF
clone_size: NA; v_call: TRBV6-2/TRBV6-3; cdr3_length: 11; cdr3_aa: ASSYGGKTEAF
clone_size: NA; v_call: TRBV4-1; cdr3_length: 13; cdr3_aa: ASSQRLAGLYEQY
clone_size: NA; v_call: TRBV6-4; cdr3_length: 13; cdr3_aa: ASRAGTDMNTEAF
clone_size: NA; v_call: TRBV6-5; cdr3_length: 10; cdr3_aa: ASREENSPLH
clone_size: NA; v_call: TRBV7-2; cdr3_length: 12; cdr3_aa: ASSLTGGNTEAF
clone_size: NA; v_call: TRBV18; cdr3_length: 21; cdr3_aa: ASSPIHFLKGLAGDEPPGGQF
clone_size: NA; v_call: TRBV7-8; cdr3_length: 12; cdr3_aa: ASSFDRAGYGYT
clone_size: once; v_call: TRBV3-1/TRBV3-2; cdr3_length: 13; cdr3_aa: ASSQWDRVADTQY
clone_size: few; v_call: TRBV5-5; cdr3_length: 12; cdr3_aa: ASSTTGFGYEQY